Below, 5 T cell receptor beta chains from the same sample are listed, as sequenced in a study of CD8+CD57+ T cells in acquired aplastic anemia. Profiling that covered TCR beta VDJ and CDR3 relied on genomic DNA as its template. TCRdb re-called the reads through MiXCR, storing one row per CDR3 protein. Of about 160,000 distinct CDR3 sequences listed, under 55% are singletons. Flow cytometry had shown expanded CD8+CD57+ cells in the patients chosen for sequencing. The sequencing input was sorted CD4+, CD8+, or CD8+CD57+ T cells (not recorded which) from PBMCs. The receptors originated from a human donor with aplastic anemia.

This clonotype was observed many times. CDR3 residues: CAISSDPVKKNTEAFF. The CDR3 nucleotides are TGTGCCATCAGCTCCGACCCAGTAAAAAAGAACACTGAAGCTTTCTTT. The V gene is TRBV10-3, the J gene TRBJ1-1; D remains ambiguous. This CDR3 spans 16 amino acids. The ends were cut back, 6 bases at V and 1 base at J, with 18 bases in the middle. Germline V lookup: CDR1 ENHRY, CDR2 SYGVKD.

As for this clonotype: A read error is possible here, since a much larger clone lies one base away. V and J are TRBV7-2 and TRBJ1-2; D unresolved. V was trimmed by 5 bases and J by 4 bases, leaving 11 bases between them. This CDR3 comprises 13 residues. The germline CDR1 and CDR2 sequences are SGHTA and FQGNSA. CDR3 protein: CASSIINSYGYTF. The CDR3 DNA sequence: TGTGCCAGCAGCATTATTAACAGCTATGGCTACACCTTC.

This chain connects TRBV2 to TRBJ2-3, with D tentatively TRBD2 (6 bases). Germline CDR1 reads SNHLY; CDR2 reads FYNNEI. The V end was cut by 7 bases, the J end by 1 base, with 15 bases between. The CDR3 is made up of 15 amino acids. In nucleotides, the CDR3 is TGTGCCAGCATGTCTCGGGACTTCCGCACAGATACGCAGTATTTT. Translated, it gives CASMSRDFRTDTQYF.

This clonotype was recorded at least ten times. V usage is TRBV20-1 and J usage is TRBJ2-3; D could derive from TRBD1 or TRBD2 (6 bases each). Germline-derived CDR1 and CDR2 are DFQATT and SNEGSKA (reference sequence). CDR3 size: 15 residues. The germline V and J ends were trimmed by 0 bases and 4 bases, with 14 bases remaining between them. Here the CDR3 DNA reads TGCAGTGCTAGAGATACCGGGGGCGCACCAGATACGCAGTATTTT. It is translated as CSARDTGGAPDTQYF.

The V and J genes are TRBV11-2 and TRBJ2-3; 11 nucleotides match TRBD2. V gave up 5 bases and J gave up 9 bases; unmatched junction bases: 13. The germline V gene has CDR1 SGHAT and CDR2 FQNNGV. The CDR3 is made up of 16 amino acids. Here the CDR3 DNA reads TGTGCCAGCAGCCGAAACTCCGGGACTAGCGGACTAACGCAGTATTTT. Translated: CASSRNSGTSGLTQYF.